The rows below give T cell receptor beta chains drawn from one sample of a study of early T cells in non-severe SARS-CoV-2 infection. One entry per CDR3 protein results from TCRdb running MiXCR on the 5' RACE reads. The sample contains tens of thousands of distinct CDR3 sequences, roughly 6% of which appear only once. The sample in question was whole blood, obtained at baseline. Source of these receptors: an adult who was a healthcare worker with PCR-confirmed SARS-CoV-2 infection or an uninfected control (not recorded which). The CDR3 runs from the conserved cysteine through the conserved F or W. The D gene is left open where the match is weak. Size tells how often a clone was seen (once, few, many) or the class of an expanded clone, and some rows leave it out.

D: -; J: TRBJ2-7; V: TRBV4-1; size: many; DNA: TGCGCCAGCAGCCAGAATTCATGGGTCTCCTACGAGCAGTACTTC; CDR3: CASSQNSWVSYEQYF
D: -; J: TRBJ2-6; V: TRBV27; size: many; DNA: TGTGCCAGCCAGGGCCTAAGCTCTGGGGCCAACGTCCTGACTTTC; CDR3: CASQGLSSGANVLTF
D: TRBD1; J: TRBJ2-7; V: TRBV7-2; size: many; DNA: TGTGCCAGCAGCTTAGTACAGGGGGCCAATTACGAGCAGTACTTC; CDR3: CASSLVQGANYEQYF
D: -; J: TRBJ1-5; V: TRBV12-3/TRBV12-4; size: many; DNA: TGTGCCAGCAGTCGGAGGGAACAGCCCCAGCATTTT; CDR3: CASSRREQPQHF
D: -; J: TRBJ2-6; V: TRBV30; size: many; DNA: TGTGCCTGGAGTAGCGCCGGAGAATCTGGGGCCAACGTCCTGATTTTC; CDR3: CAWSSAGESGANVLIF
D: -; J: TRBJ2-7; V: TRBV29-1; size: -; DNA: TGCAGCGTTGGCATACTAGCTAGTCCCTCAGGCGAGCAGTACTTC; CDR3: CSVGILASPSGEQYF
D: -; J: TRBJ2-7; V: TRBV15; size: -; DNA: TGTGCCACCTCGGGGGAGGGGGGCCACGAGCAGTACTTC; CDR3: CATSGEGGHEQYF
D: -; J: TRBJ2-3; V: TRBV5-1; size: -; DNA: TGCGCCAGCAGCTTGGGTCCTCTGCCGGAGGATACGCAGTATTTT; CDR3: CASSLGPLPEDTQYF
D: TRBD2; J: TRBJ2-3; V: TRBV5-6; size: -; DNA: TGTGCCAGCAGCCGTTTTAGAGGGAGGGCAGATACGCGGTATTTT; CDR3: CASSRFRGRADTRYF
D: -; J: TRBJ1-1; V: TRBV12-3/TRBV12-4; size: many; DNA: TGTGCCAGCAGTTTCGGGGGGACTGAAGCTTTCTTT; CDR3: CASSFGGTEAFF
D: -; J: TRBJ1-6; V: TRBV10-3; size: many; DNA: TGTGCCATCAGTGACTTATTCGTACACTTCGGAAATTCACCCCTCCACTTT; CDR3: CAISDLFVHFGNSPLHF
D: -; J: TRBJ1-2; V: TRBV6-1; size: -; DNA: TGTGCCAGCAGGACCTTAACGATTCGCTATGGCTACACCTTC; CDR3: CASRTLTIRYGYTF
D: -; J: TRBJ2-7; V: TRBV19; size: few; DNA: TGTGCCAGTAGTATGAACAGGGTCTCCTACGAGCAGTACTTC; CDR3: CASSMNRVSYEQYF
D: -; J: TRBJ1-2; V: TRBV19; size: many; DNA: TGTGCCAGTAGTATAGACAGGGTAGGCGGCTACACCTTC; CDR3: CASSIDRVGGYTF
D: TRBD1; J: TRBJ2-3; V: TRBV5-1; size: many; DNA: TGCGCCAGCAGCTTATTGGGACAGACCACAGATACGCAGTATTTT; CDR3: CASSLLGQTTDTQYF
D: TRBD1; J: TRBJ2-7; V: TRBV27; size: many; DNA: TGTGCCAGCAGGGGACAGAAGGGCCACGAGCAGTACTTC; CDR3: CASRGQKGHEQYF
D: -; J: TRBJ2-3; V: TRBV7-6; size: -; DNA: TGTGCCAGCAGCTTAATCGAAGCTATGGATCGAACAGATACGCAGTATTTT; CDR3: CASSLIEAMDRTDTQYF
D: -; J: TRBJ2-1; V: TRBV5-1; size: -; DNA: TGCGTCAGCAGCTTGGGAGACGCAGGGTACAATGAGCAGTTCTTC; CDR3: CVSSLGDAGYNEQFF